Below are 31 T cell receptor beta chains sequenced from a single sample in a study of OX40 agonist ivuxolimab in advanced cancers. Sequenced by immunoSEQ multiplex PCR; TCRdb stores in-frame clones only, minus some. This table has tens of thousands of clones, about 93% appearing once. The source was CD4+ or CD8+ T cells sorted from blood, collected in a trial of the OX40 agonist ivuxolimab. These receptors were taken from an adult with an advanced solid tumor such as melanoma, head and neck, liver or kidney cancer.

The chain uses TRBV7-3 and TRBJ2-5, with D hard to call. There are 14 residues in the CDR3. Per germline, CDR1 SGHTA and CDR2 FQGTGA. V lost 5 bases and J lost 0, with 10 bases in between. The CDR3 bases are TGTGCCAGCAGCCCGGACCGAAACCAAGAGACCCAGTACTTC. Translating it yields CASSPDRNQETQYF.

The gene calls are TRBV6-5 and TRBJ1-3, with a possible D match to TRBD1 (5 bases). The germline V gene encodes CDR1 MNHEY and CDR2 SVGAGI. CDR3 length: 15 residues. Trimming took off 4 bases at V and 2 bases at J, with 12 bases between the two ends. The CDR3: CASSSPGGTGNTIYF. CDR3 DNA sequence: TGTGCCAGCAGTTCCCCCGGGGGAACTGGAAACACCATATATTTT.

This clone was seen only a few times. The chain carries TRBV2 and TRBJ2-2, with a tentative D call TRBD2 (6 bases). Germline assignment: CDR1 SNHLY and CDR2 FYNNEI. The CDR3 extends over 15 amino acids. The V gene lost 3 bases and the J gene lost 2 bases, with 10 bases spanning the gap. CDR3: CASSERLDNTGELFF. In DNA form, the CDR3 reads TGTGCCAGCAGTGAGCGACTAGACAACACCGGGGAGCTGTTTTTT.

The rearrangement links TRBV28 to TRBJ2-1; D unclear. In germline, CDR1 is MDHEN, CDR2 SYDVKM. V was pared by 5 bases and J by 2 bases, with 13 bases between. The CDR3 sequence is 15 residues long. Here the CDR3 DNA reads TGTGCCAGCAGTGCCCTCTTCGGTGCCTACAATGAGCAGTTCTTC. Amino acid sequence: CASSALFGAYNEQFF.

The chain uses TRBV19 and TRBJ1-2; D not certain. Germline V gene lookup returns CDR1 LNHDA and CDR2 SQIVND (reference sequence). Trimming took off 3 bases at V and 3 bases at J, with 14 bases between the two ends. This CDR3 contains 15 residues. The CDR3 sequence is CASSIRGGQDYGYTF. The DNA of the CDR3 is TGTGCCAGTAGTATCCGGGGAGGGCAAGACTATGGCTACACCTTC.

CDR3 residues: CASSSPGRKEEAFF. The CDR3 region has the DNA TGTGCCAGCAGTTCACCCGGCCGTAAGGAGGAAGCTTTCTTT. This rearrangement joins TRBV27 to TRBJ1-1; D is undetermined. This CDR3 region has 14 residues. V dropped 4 bases and J dropped 8 bases, with 17 bases sitting between them. CDR1 is MNHEY and CDR2 is SMNVEV in the germline V gene (reference sequence).

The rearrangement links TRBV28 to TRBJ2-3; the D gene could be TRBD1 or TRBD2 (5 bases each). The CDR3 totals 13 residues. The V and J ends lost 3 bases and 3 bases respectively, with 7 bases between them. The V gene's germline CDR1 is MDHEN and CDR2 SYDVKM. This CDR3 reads CASSLRGTDTQYF. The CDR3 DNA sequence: TGTGCCAGCAGTTTGAGGGGTACAGATACGCAGTATTTT.

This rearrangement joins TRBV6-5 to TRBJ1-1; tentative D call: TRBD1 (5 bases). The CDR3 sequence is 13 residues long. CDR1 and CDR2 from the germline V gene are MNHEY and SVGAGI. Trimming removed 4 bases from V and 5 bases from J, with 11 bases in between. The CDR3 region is CASSWPGGTEAFF. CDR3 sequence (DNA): TGTGCCAGCAGTTGGCCGGGGGGAACTGAAGCTTTCTTT.

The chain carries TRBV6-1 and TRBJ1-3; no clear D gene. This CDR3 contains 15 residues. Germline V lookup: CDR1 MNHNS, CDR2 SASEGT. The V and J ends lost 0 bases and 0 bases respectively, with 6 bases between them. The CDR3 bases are TGTGCCAGCAGTGAAGCCCCAGCCTCTGGAAACACCATATATTTT. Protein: CASSEAPASGNTIYF.

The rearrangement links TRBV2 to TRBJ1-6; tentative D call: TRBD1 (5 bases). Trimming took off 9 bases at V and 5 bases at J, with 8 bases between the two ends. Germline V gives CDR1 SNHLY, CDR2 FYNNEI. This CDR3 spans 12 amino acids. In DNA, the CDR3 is TGTGCCAGTCGGGGGAATAATTCACCCCTCCACTTT. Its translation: CASRGNNSPLHF.

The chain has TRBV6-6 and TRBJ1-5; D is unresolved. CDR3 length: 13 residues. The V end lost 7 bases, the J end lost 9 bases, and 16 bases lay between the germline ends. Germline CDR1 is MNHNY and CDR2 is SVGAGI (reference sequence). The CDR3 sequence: CASTGPSSWPQHF. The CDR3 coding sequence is TGTGCCAGCACCGGACCCTCGAGTTGGCCCCAGCATTTT.

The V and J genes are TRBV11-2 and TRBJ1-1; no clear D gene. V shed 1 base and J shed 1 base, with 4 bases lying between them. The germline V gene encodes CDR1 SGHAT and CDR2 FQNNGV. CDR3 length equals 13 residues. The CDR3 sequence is CASSLGENTEAFF. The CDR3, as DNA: TGTGCCAGCAGCTTAGGAGAGAACACTGAAGCTTTCTTT.

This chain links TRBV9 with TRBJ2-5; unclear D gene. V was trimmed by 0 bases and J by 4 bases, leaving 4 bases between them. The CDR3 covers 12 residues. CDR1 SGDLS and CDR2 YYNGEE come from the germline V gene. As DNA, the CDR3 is TGTGCCAGCAGCGTAGGGTCAGAGACCCAGTACTTC. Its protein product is CASSVGSETQYF. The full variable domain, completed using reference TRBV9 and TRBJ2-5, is DSGVTQTPKHLITATGQRVTLRCSPRSGDLSVYWYQQSLDQGLQFLIQYYNGEERAKGNILERFSAQQFPDLHSELNLSSLELGDSALYFCASSVGSETQYFGPGTRLLVL.

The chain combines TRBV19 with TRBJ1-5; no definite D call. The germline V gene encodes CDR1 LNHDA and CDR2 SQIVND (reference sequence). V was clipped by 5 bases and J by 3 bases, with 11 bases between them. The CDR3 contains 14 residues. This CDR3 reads CASSLRTDNQPQHF. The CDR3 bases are TGTGCCAGTAGTTTGAGAACAGACAATCAGCCCCAGCATTTT.

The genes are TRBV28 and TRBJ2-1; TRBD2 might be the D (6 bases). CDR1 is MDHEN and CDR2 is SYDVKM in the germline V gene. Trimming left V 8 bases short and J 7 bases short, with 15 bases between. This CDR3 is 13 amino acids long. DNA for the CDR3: TGTGCCAGCCGGCGCGGGGTCTTTAATGAGCAGTTCTTC. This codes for CASRRGVFNEQFF.

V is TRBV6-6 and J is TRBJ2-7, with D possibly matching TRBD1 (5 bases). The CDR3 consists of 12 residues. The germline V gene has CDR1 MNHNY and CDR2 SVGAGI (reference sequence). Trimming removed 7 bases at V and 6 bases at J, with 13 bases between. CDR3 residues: CASTLSGFEQYF. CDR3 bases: TGTGCCAGCACACTTTCAGGGTTCGAGCAGTACTTC.

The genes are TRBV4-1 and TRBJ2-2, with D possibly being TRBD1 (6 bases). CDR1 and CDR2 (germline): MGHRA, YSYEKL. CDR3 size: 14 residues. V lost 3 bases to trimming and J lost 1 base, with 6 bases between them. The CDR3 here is CASSQGQNTGELFF. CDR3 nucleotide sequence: TGCGCCAGCAGCCAGGGACAGAACACCGGGGAGCTGTTTTTT.

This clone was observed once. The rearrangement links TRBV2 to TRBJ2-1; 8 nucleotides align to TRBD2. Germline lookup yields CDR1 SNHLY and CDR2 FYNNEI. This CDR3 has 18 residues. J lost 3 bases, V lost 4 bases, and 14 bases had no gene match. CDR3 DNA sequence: TGTGCCAGCAGTGGGCTGGCGGGGGGCCTCCAATTCTACAATGAGCAGTTCTTC. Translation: CASSGLAGGLQFYNEQFF.

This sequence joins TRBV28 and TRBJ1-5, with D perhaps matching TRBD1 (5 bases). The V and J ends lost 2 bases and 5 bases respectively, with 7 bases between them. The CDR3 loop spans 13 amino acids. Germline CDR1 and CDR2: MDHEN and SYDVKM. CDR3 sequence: CASSLLGDQPQHF. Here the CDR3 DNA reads TGTGCCAGCAGTTTACTGGGGGATCAGCCCCAGCATTTT. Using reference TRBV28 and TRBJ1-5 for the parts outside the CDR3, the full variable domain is DVKVTQSSRYLVKRTGEKVFLECVQDMDHENMFWYRQDPGLGLRLIYFSYDVKMKEKGDIPEGYSVSREKKERFSLILESASTNQTSMYLCASSLLGDQPQHFGDGTRLSIL.

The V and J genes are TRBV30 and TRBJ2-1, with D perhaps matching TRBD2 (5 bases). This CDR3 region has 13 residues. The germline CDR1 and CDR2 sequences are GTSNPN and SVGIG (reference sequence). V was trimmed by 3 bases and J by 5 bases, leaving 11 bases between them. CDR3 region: CAWSALAHNEQFF. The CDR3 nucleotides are TGTGCCTGGAGCGCTCTAGCCCACAATGAGCAGTTCTTC.

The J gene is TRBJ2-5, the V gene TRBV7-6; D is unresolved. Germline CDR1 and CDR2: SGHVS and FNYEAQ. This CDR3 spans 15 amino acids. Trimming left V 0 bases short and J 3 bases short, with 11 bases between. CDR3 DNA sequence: TGTGCCAGCAGCTTAGCGCTTTACCCAAAAGAGACCCAGTACTTC. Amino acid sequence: CASSLALYPKETQYF.

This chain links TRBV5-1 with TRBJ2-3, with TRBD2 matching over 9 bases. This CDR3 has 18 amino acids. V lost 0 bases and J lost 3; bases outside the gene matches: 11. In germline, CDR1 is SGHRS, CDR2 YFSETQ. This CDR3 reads CASSLEHQRGVRTDTQYF. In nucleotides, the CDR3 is TGCGCCAGCAGCTTGGAGCACCAGCGGGGGGTAAGGACAGATACGCAGTATTTT.

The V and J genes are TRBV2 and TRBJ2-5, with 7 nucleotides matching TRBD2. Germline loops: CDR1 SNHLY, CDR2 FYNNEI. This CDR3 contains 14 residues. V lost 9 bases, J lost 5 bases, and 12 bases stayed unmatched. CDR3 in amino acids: CARQGTRGEETQYF. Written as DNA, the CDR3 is TGTGCCAGACAAGGGACTCGGGGGGAGGAGACCCAGTACTTC.

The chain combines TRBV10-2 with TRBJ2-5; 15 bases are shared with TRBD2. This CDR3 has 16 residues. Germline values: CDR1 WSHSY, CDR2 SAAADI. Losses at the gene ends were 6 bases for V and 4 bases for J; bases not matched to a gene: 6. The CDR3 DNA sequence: TGCGCCAGCAGAGAAGGGACTAGCGGGGGGTCAGAGACCCAGTACTTC. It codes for CASREGTSGGSETQYF.

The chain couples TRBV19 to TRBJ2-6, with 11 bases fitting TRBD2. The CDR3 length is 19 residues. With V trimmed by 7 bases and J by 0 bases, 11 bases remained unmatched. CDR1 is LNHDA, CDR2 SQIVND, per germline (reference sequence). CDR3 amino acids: CASILTSGGLHSGANVLTF. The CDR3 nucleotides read TGTGCCAGTATCCTAACTAGCGGGGGCCTTCACTCTGGGGCCAACGTCCTGACTTTC. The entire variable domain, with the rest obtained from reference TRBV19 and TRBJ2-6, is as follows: DGGITQSPKYLFRKEGQNVTLSCEQNLNHDAMYWYRQDPGQGLRLIYYSQIVNDFQKGDIAEGYSVSREKKESFPLTVTSAQKNPTAFYLCASILTSGGLHSGANVLTFGAGSRLTVL.

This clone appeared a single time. CDR3 DNA sequence: TGTGCCAGCAGTGCCCAGACAGGGGGCGGTGGCGGCTACACCTTC. Its protein product is CASSAQTGGGGGYTF. The chain combines TRBV6-5 with TRBJ1-2, with 10 bases identical to TRBD1. The CDR3 is made up of 15 amino acids. Germline V CDR1 and CDR2: MNHEY, SVGAGI. With V trimmed by 5 bases and J by 8 bases, 11 bases remained unmatched.

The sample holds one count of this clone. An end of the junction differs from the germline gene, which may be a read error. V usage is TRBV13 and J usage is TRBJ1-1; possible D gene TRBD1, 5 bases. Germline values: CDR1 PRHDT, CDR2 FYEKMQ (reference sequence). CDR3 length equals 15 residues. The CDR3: CAGSLSWQGIPEAFF. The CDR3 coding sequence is TGTGCCGGCAGCTTGTCTTGGCAGGGTATCCCTGAAGCTTTCTTT.

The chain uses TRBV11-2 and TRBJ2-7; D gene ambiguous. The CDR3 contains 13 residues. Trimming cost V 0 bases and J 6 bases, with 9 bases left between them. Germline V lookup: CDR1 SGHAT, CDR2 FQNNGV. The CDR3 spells CASSLDPQIEQYV. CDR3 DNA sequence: TGTGCCAGCAGCTTAGATCCACAGATCGAGCAGTACGTC.

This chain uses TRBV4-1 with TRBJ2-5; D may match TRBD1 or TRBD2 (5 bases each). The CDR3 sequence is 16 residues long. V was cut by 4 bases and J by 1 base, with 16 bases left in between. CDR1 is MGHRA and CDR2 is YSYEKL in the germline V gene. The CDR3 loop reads CASSRSGSGPQETQYF. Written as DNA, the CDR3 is TGCGCCAGCAGCCGAAGCGGTTCGGGACCCCAAGAGACCCAGTACTTC.

CDR3 coding DNA: TGTGCCAGCTCACATCGGACAGCGGGGAACACTGAAGCTTTCTTT. It encodes CASSHRTAGNTEAFF. The rearrangement links TRBV18 to TRBJ1-1, with D possibly TRBD1 on 6 matching bases. The CDR3 runs 15 residues. V was pared by 4 bases and J by 1 base, with 13 bases between. Germline V gene lookup returns CDR1 KGHSH and CDR2 LQKENI. Based on the CDR3 plus reference TRBV18 and TRBJ1-1, the full variable domain is NAGVMQNPRHLVRRRGQEARLRCSPMKGHSHVYWYRQLPEEGLKFMVYLQKENIIDESGMPKERFSAEFPKEGPSILRIQQVVRGDSAAYFCASSHRTAGNTEAFFGQGTRLTVV.

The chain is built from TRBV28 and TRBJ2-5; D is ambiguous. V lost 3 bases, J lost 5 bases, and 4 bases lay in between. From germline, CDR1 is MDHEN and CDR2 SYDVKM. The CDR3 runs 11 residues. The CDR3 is CASSFGETQYF. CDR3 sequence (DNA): TGTGCCAGCAGTTTTGGTGAGACCCAGTACTTC.